This is a list of T cell receptor beta chains from one sample in a study of lymphopenia after photon versus proton radiotherapy. Some clones are missing from TCRdb's copy, which holds only in-frame ones; the method was immunoSEQ multiplex PCR. The data show 35,000 to 45,000 clones, with about 83% seen just once and around a quarter held by the top ten. Sample: peripheral blood, taken from a patient treated with proton-based radiotherapy. The receptors come from a woman in her 70s with pancreatic cancer. Both conserved end residues are part of each CDR3. The order of the fields is clone size, V gene, J gene, D gene, CDR3 protein, CDR3 DNA. The D gene is left open where the match is weak. Rows may omit the clone size; those that give it use once, few, many or a size class.

>.|TRBV11-2|TRBJ1-4|.
CASSPTNEKLFF
TGTGCCAGCAGCCCTACTAATGAAAAACTGTTTTTT
>few|TRBV28|TRBJ2-7|.
CASSFSSGWYEQYF
TGTGCCAGCAGTTTTTCTAGTGGGTGGTACGAGCAGTACTTC
>once|TRBV9|TRBJ2-1|.
CASSVGEGGRARGEQFF
TGTGCCAGCAGCGTAGGAGAAGGGGGGAGGGCCCGGGGTGAGCAGTTCTTC
>.|TRBV11-3|TRBJ2-7|.
CASSPGSTYEQYF
TGTGCCAGCAGCCCGGGGTCTACCTACGAGCAGTACTTC
>.|TRBV6-4|TRBJ2-3|.
CASSDRTDTQYF
TGTGCCAGCAGTGACAGGACAGATACGCAGTATTTT
>.|TRBV12-5|TRBJ1-4|TRBD1
CASGLVAGGPEKLFF
TGTGCTAGTGGTTTGGTCGCAGGGGGCCCTGAAAAACTGTTTTTT
>.|TRBV11-2|TRBJ2-7|.
CASGASRYYEQYF
TGTGCCAGCGGGGCTTCTAGATACTACGAGCAGTACTTC
>.|TRBV19|TRBJ2-7|.
CASGKTGSYEQYF
TGTGCCAGTGGAAAAACAGGGTCCTACGAGCAGTACTTC
>.|TRBV19|TRBJ2-3|.
CASSIPAGTTDTQYF
TGTGCCAGTAGTATTCCCGCGGGGACCACAGATACGCAGTATTTT
>.|TRBV19|TRBJ1-1|TRBD1
CASDRGLTNTEAFF
TGTGCCAGCGACAGGGGGCTAACGAACACTGAAGCTTTCTTT
>.|TRBV28|TRBJ2-2|.
CASRGPNTGELFF
TGTGCCAGCAGAGGACCGAACACCGGGGAGCTGTTTTTT
>.|TRBV2|TRBJ1-3|.
CASSEAPGPTSGNTIYF
TGTGCCAGCAGTGAAGCGCCGGGACCGACCTCTGGAAACACCATATATTTT
>.|TRBV28|TRBJ2-1|TRBD2
CASRRTSGGYNEQFF
TGTGCCAGCAGACGGACTAGCGGGGGGTACAATGAGCAGTTCTTC
>few|TRBV7-3|TRBJ2-5|TRBD1
CASSLDRTGETQYF
TGTGCCAGCAGCTTGGACAGGACAGGAGAGACCCAGTACTTC
>.|TRBV19|TRBJ2-3|TRBD2
CASSIGGMSGGDTQYF
TGTGCCAGTAGTATTGGCGGGATGTCGGGGGGAGATACGCAGTATTTT
>.|TRBV6-5|TRBJ1-1|.
CASSLTGPGAEAFF
TGTGCCAGCAGCCTTACAGGGCCCGGGGCGGAAGCTTTCTTT
>.|TRBV30|TRBJ2-3|.
CAWGQGTDTQYF
TGTGCCTGGGGCCAGGGCACAGATACGCAGTATTTT
>.|TRBV6-5|TRBJ1-1|TRBD1
CASNGQGGTEAFF
TGTGCCAGCAACGGACAGGGCGGCACTGAAGCTTTCTTT
>few|TRBV7-9|TRBJ2-1|TRBD2
CASSLDRLAGWDEQFF
TGTGCCAGCAGCTTAGATCGGCTAGCGGGGTGGGATGAGCAGTTCTTC
>many|TRBV29-1|TRBJ1-2|TRBD1
CSVVGQDRYTF
TGCAGCGTTGTTGGACAGGATCGCTACACCTTC
>large|TRBV6-1|TRBJ1-5|.
CASSEGVRAGDAQPQHF
TGTGCCAGCAGTGAAGGAGTAAGGGCAGGGGATGCTCAGCCCCAGCATTTT
>few|TRBV5-4|TRBJ2-2|TRBD2
CASSLLAGGPSGELFF
TGTGCCAGCAGCTTGCTAGCGGGAGGGCCAAGCGGGGAGCTGTTTTTT
>.|TRBV30|TRBJ1-1|.
CAWSVGGVNTEAFF
TGTGCCTGGAGTGTAGGTGGGGTGAACACTGAAGCTTTCTTT
>.|TRBV5-1|TRBJ1-2|TRBD1
CASSPLRDRDGYTF
TGCGCCAGCAGCCCGCTCCGGGACAGAGATGGCTACACCTTC
>.|TRBV18|TRBJ1-1|.
CASSPLGGLGTEAFF
TGTGCCAGCTCACCACTGGGGGGCCTGGGGACTGAAGCTTTCTTT
>.|TRBV19|TRBJ1-5|.
CASSWVDQPQHF
TGTGCCAGTAGCTGGGTGGATCAGCCCCAGCATTTT
>.|TRBV9|TRBJ1-6|TRBD1
CASSLGTANSPLHF
TGTGCCAGCAGCCTTGGGACAGCGAATTCACCCCTCCACTTT